This T cell receptor beta chain stems from a study of Ad26.COV2.S vaccination and SARS-CoV-2 variants. As for the study in general: Donor had been placed in the Ad26.COV2.S arm of the COV1001 trial.

TCRdb keeps only in-frame clones here, not all; method: immunoSEQ multiplex PCR. Here the sample spans 350,000 to 450,000 clones, approximately 83% being singletons. Trimming took off 5 bases at V and 1 base at J, with 9 bases between the two ends. The germline V gene has CDR1 MNHNY and CDR2 SVGAGI (reference sequence). The CDR3 spans 13 residues. The treatment denotes: 15 to 20 received Ad26.COV2.S at low or high dose, single or two shots; a few received placebo; per-sample allocation not given. Each sample was drawn 63 days after the first injection (of vaccine or placebo). Findings and caveats of the study: Spike-specific TCR breadth in vaccine recipients exceeded that seen in placebo recipients. Measures of TCR breadth and depth may have fallen short of total T cell responses.

Regarding this clone: The antigen remains unidentified.

The TCR sequence derives from a person between 18 and 65 years old who received the Ad26.COV2.S COVID-19 vaccine or a placebo. The specimen was peripheral blood, collected in a trial of Ad26.COV2.S vaccine versus placebo. The V call is TRBV6-6, the J call TRBJ2-7; D is unclear. DNA for the CDR3: TGTGCCAGCAGTCACGGACCTTCCTACGAGCAGTACTTC. Its translation: CASSHGPSYEQYF.